This TCR beta chain was retrieved from a study of STAT5B mutations in CD4+ large granular lymphocyte leukemia. Study results and limitations: Without HLA matching, higher CD4+ than CD8+ T-LGLL clonality could reflect small sample size. Over 20% of private leukemic clonotypes occurred rarely in other patients' non-leukemic repertoires.

The CDR3 is 14 residues long. The V gene lost 1 base and the J gene lost 4 bases, with 10 bases spanning the gap. Germline CDR1 reads SNHLY; CDR2 reads FYNNEI. The survey-level immunoSEQ assay was used. Per the authors' pipeline: Lowest detectable productive clonotype frequency was 2.59 x 10-5. The table came from immunoSEQ multiplex PCR; TCRdb's copy has only in-frame clones and leaves some out. That table gives V, J and clone size, and the DNA gave D and trimming. The data contain about 33,000 clones, approximately 74% of them singletons. Comment on this clone: Its specificity is unknown.

The clonotype originates from a human donor in good health. The chain combines TRBV2 with TRBJ2-5; D is perhaps TRBD1 (5 bases). Input material: CD4+ T cells from blood buffy coats. The CDR3 nucleotides are TGTGCCAGCAGTGAAGAGGGGTCGGGAGAGACCCAGTACTTC. Translating gives CASSEEGSGETQYF.